This T cell receptor (beta chain) was recovered during a study of blood T cell repertoires in COVID-19. Background on the study: COVID-19 samples collected from the United States, Italy and Spain covered acute and convalescent phases.

J gave up 5 bases and V 0 bases, and 7 bases lay outside the gene matches. The CDR3 loop spans 16 amino acids. Germline CDR1 is SGHTS and CDR2 is YDEGEE. Data came from immunoSEQ multiplex PCR; TCRdb stores just in-frame clones and leaves some out. The sample has 300,000 to 450,000 clones; around 87% are singletons. This chain joins TRBV5-8 and TRBJ1-4; 7 bases are a match to TRBD1. This TCR derives from a man aged 25 to 40 who had recovered from COVID-19. Sequencing input: PBMCs or T cells enriched from blood (not recorded which). The CDR3 sequence is CASSLGPGQLNEKLFF. CDR3 DNA: TGTGCCAGCAGCTTGGGCCCGGGACAGCTAAATGAAAAACTGTTTTTT.